These 27 T cell receptor beta chains were sequenced from one sample in a study of blood T cell repertoires in COVID-19. TCRdb's copy holds only in-frame clones and misses some; the assay was immunoSEQ multiplex PCR. The table includes over 200,000 clones, more than 70% detected once. Sequenced material: peripheral blood. The receptor set was obtained from an older woman with acute or convalescent COVID-19.

This sequence joins TRBV19 and TRBJ1-1, with unresolved D. V lost 7 bases to trimming and J lost 5 bases, with 17 bases between them. This CDR3 contains 14 residues. CDR1 and CDR2 from the germline V gene are LNHDA and SQIVND (reference sequence). DNA for the CDR3: TGTGCCAGTAAGGATCCCACCAGGAGGACTGAAGCTTTCTTT. Amino acid sequence: CASKDPTRRTEAFF.

The chain combines TRBV7-2 with TRBJ1-5; 7 bases line up with TRBD1. The germline CDR1 and CDR2 sequences are SGHTA and FQGNSA. V dropped 3 bases and J dropped 4; count of bases not matched to a gene: 6. This CDR3 region has 15 residues. Written as DNA, the CDR3 is TGTGCCAGCAGCTTTGAGGGGGCTTGGAATCAGCCCCAGCATTTT. It codes for CASSFEGAWNQPQHF.

The chain joins TRBV5-1 to TRBJ2-3; D unresolved. V was trimmed by 3 bases and J by 3 bases, leaving 8 bases between them. The CDR3 sequence is 13 residues long. Germline V gene sequence: CDR1 SGHRS, CDR2 YFSETQ. The CDR3 DNA is TGCGCCAGCAGCTCTCGGGTAACAGATACGCAGTATTTT. Encoded protein: CASSSRVTDTQYF.

The chain is built from TRBV5-1 and TRBJ1-2; no reliable D call. The CDR3 extends over 13 amino acids. V was trimmed by 2 bases and J by 1 base, leaving 6 bases between them. Germline V CDR1 and CDR2: SGHRS, YFSETQ. CDR3 sequence reads: CASSFGFNYGYTF. In nucleotides, the CDR3 is TGCGCCAGCAGCTTTGGCTTTAACTATGGCTACACCTTC. The entire variable domain, with the rest obtained from reference TRBV5-1 and TRBJ1-2, is as follows: KAGVTQTPRYLIKTRGQQVTLSCSPISGHRSVSWYQQTPGQGLQFLFEYFSETQRNKGNFPGRFSGRQFSNSRSEMNVSTLELGDSALYLCASSFGFNYGYTFGSGTRLTVV.

This clone has a single count. The chain couples TRBV10-3 to TRBJ2-7, with 7 bases matching TRBD1. The CDR3 has 14 amino acids. V was pared by 6 bases and J by 4 bases, with 9 bases of the junction left unmatched. Germline values: CDR1 ENHRY, CDR2 SYGVKD. This CDR3 is CAIRPDRAGYEQYF. The DNA of the CDR3 is TGTGCCATCAGACCCGACAGGGCTGGTTACGAGCAGTACTTC.

This clone was seen a few times. The chain links TRBV5-8 to TRBJ1-6; 9 nucleotides align to TRBD1. CDR3 length: 14 amino acids. After removal of 3 bases from V and 9 bases from J, the junction contained 4 bases not matched to a gene. The germline V gene encodes CDR1 SGHTS and CDR2 YDEGEE. CDR3 in amino acids: CASSSQGAGSPLHF. CDR3 coding DNA: TGTGCCAGCAGCTCACAGGGGGCTGGTTCACCCCTCCACTTT.

V gene TRBV19 combines with J gene TRBJ1-6; a possible D gene is TRBD1 (6 bases). V was pared by 6 bases and J by 7 bases, with 10 bases between. Germline V gene data show CDR1 as LNHDA and CDR2 as SQIVND (reference sequence). This CDR3 is built from 13 residues. CDR3 coding DNA: TGTGCCAGTAGGTGGCAGGGGAATTCACCCCTCCACTTT. Amino acid sequence: CASRWQGNSPLHF.

The rearrangement links TRBV20-1 to TRBJ1-1, with D unresolved. The CDR3 totals 14 residues. V was cut by 3 bases and J by 0 bases, with 11 bases left in between. CDR1 is DFQATT and CDR2 is SNEGSKA in the germline V gene (reference sequence). The CDR3 sequence: CSASGRVLNTEAFF. The CDR3 DNA reads TGCAGTGCTAGTGGCCGAGTATTGAACACTGAAGCTTTCTTT.

This chain connects TRBV9 to TRBJ2-7; 8 nucleotides match TRBD2. Germline CDR1 reads SGDLS; CDR2 reads YYNGEE. With 0 bases clipped from V and 6 bases from J, the junction kept 8 bases outside the gene matches. The CDR3 has 15 amino acids. CDR3 sequence (DNA): TGTGCCAGCAGCGTAGGAGGGCGGGAGGCCTCCGAGCAGTACTTC. Its translation is CASSVGGREASEQYF.

J is TRBJ2-1 and V is TRBV5-1; D remains unclear. The CDR3 sequence is 12 residues long. V dropped 3 bases and J dropped 10 bases, with 11 bases sitting between them. CDR1 and CDR2 from the germline V gene are SGHRS and YFSETQ. For the CDR3, the DNA is TGCGCCAGCAGCTCTTATGTGCGCGAGCAGTTCTTC. Protein: CASSSYVREQFF. Combining the CDR3 with reference TRBV5-1 and TRBJ2-1 gives the whole variable domain KAGVTQTPRYLIKTRGQQVTLSCSPISGHRSVSWYQQTPGQGLQFLFEYFSETQRNKGNFPGRFSGRQFSNSRSEMNVSTLELGDSALYLCASSSYVREQFFGPGTRLTVL.

The rearrangement joins TRBV2 to TRBJ1-2; no reliable D call. The V end was cut by 1 base, the J end by 1 base, with 4 bases between. The CDR3 is made up of 13 amino acids. CDR1 SNHLY and CDR2 FYNNEI come from the germline V gene. The CDR3 DNA is TGTGCCAGCAGTGAAGGCGTTAACTATGGCTACACCTTC. It specifies CASSEGVNYGYTF.

This rearrangement joins TRBV28 to TRBJ2-1; 11 positions match TRBD2. The CDR3 totals 18 residues. V shed 5 bases and J 6 bases; nucleotides not matched to a gene: 15. Germline loops: CDR1 MDHEN, CDR2 SYDVKM. CDR3 bases: TGTGCCAGCAGTCTGGGGCTAGCGGGAGGCCCCTTTCCCAATGAGCAGTTCTTC. Translation gives CASSLGLAGGPFPNEQFF.

This rearrangement joins TRBV12-3 or TRBV12-4 to TRBJ1-1, with a weak D call TRBD1 (6 bases). This CDR3 region has 12 residues. Trimming pared 6 bases from V and 7 bases from J, leaving 12 bases between. The CDR3 loop is CASSTGLGEAFF. Written as DNA, the CDR3 is TGTGCCAGCAGCACAGGGTTGGGTGAAGCTTTCTTT.

The J gene is TRBJ2-3, the V gene TRBV15, with D possibly matching TRBD1 (6 bases). CDR1 is LNHNV and CDR2 is YYDKDF in the germline V gene (reference sequence). This CDR3 is built from 15 residues. The germline V and J ends were trimmed by 5 bases and 2 bases, with 14 bases remaining between them. The CDR3 DNA is TGTGCCACCAGCGAGCCGGGACAAATCACAGATACGCAGTATTTT. Its translation is CATSEPGQITDTQYF.

The V gene is TRBV4-1, the J gene TRBJ2-3, with TRBD2 matching 11 bases. Germline loops: CDR1 MGHRA, CDR2 YSYEKL. V lost 1 base, J lost 5 bases, and 5 bases stayed unmatched. This CDR3 has 16 residues. Written as DNA, the CDR3 is TGCGCCAGCAGCCAAGCCTTAGCGGGGGGGCAAGATACGCAGTATTTT. This sequence encodes CASSQALAGGQDTQYF.

The chain uses TRBV7-6 and TRBJ2-1; D is possibly TRBD1 (5 bases). V shed 3 bases and J shed 2 bases, with 11 bases lying between them. This CDR3 spans 15 amino acids. The germline CDR1 and CDR2 sequences are SGHVS and FNYEAQ. CDR3 loop: CASSFGQGPYNEQFF. CDR3 DNA sequence: TGTGCCAGCAGCTTCGGGCAGGGTCCCTACAATGAGCAGTTCTTC.

The chain uses TRBV1 and TRBJ1-2; TRBD1, the table's D call, was not compared with the DNA. TRBV1 is recorded as a pseudogene. The CDR3 loop spans 12 amino acids. CDR3 loop: CTSTARVEGYTF. CDR3 nucleotide sequence: TGCACCAGCACGGCCAGGGTAGAGGGCTACACCTTC.

The CDR3 DNA sequence: TGCGCCAGCAGCCTAGCGGGAGGAGTTAGCAATGAGCAGTTCTTC. This translates into CASSLAGGVSNEQFF. The V gene is TRBV10-2, the J gene TRBJ2-1; TRBD2 matches 11 bases. J gave up 6 bases and V 6 bases, and 7 bases lay outside the gene matches. Germline loops: CDR1 WSHSY, CDR2 SAAADI. The CDR3 is made up of 15 amino acids.

This chain connects TRBV6-2 or TRBV6-3 to TRBJ2-7; 7 bases align to TRBD1. Germline trimming cut 4 bases from V and 7 bases from J; bases unmatched to any gene: 10. The germline CDR1 and CDR2 sequences are MNHEY and SVGEGT. The CDR3 loop spans 14 amino acids. DNA of the CDR3: TGTGCCAGCAGTTCCCCTGGGCAGGGGGTTGAGCAGTACTTC. Protein: CASSSPGQGVEQYF.

The chain joins TRBV12-3 or TRBV12-4 to TRBJ1-1; no clear D. CDR3 length: 13 amino acids. Trimming pared 6 bases from V and 1 base from J, leaving 9 bases between. The CDR3 region has the DNA TGTGCCAGCAGCCTACAGAGGAACACTGAAGCTTTCTTT. Amino acids: CASSLQRNTEAFF.

This chain joins TRBV6-1 and TRBJ2-7; D is possibly TRBD2 (6 bases). CDR1 MNHNS and CDR2 SASEGT come from the germline V gene. V lost 0 bases and J lost 3, with 12 bases in between. CDR3 size: 15 residues. CDR3 nucleotides: TGTGCCAGCAGTGAAGCCCGAGGAGGGTACTACGAGCAGTACTTC. Residues: CASSEARGGYYEQYF.

The J gene is TRBJ1-3, the V gene TRBV6-1, with D unclear. Deletions cut 3 bases from V and 0 bases from J, with 9 bases between. CDR3 length equals 15 residues. The germline CDR1 and CDR2 sequences are MNHNS and SASEGT. CDR3 DNA: TGTGCCAGCAGTGACAGTTCTTACTCTGGAAACACCATATATTTT. Protein sequence: CASSDSSYSGNTIYF.

CDR3 in DNA: TGTGCCAGCAGTTCTGGCACTAACTATGGCTACACCTTC. Amino acids: CASSSGTNYGYTF. The J gene is TRBJ1-2, the V gene TRBV28; D not resolved. Trimming took off 4 bases at V and 0 bases at J, with 6 bases between the two ends. The CDR3 extends over 13 amino acids. Germline values: CDR1 MDHEN, CDR2 SYDVKM.

The chain has TRBV6-5 and TRBJ1-2; 9 nucleotides agree with TRBD1. This CDR3 spans 12 amino acids. Germline values: CDR1 MNHEY, CDR2 SVGAGI. J lost 8 bases, V lost 5 bases, and 3 bases had no gene match. CDR3 DNA: TGTGCCAGCAGTCCACAGGGGGCCGGCTACACCTTC. Translated, it gives CASSPQGAGYTF.

This chain links TRBV5-4 with TRBJ2-2; tentatively, D is TRBD2 (6 bases). The CDR3 totals 15 residues. V was clipped by 4 bases and J by 7 bases, with 17 bases between them. Looked up from germline, CDR1 is SGHNT and CDR2 is YYREEE (reference sequence). The CDR3 is CASSPDLMRGGELFF. The CDR3 DNA reads as TGTGCCAGCAGCCCCGACCTAATGCGGGGCGGGGAGCTGTTTTTT.

CDR3 in amino acids: CASSPAGLLTDTQYF. The CDR3 DNA reads as TGTGCCAGCTCACCAGCGGGACTACTCACAGATACGCAGTATTTT. V usage is TRBV18 and J usage is TRBJ2-3, with 7 bases aligning to TRBD2. Germline-derived CDR1 and CDR2 are KGHSH and LQKENI. CDR3 size: 15 residues. Unmatched junction bases numbered 4, after V lost 2 bases and J lost 2 bases.

V is TRBV11-3 and J is TRBJ2-7, with 7 bases fitting TRBD2. Trimming cost V 4 bases and J 13 bases; bases outside gene matches: 19. Germline assignment: CDR1 SGHNT and CDR2 YENEEA. The CDR3 is 15 amino acids. CDR3 sequence reads: CASSYRGGDQYGVYF. CDR3 coding DNA: TGTGCCAGCAGCTACCGGGGAGGGGACCAGTATGGAGTTTACTTC.